The entry below describes one T cell receptor beta chain. Its cognate antigen is unknown. This sample is drawn from a study of OX40 agonist ivuxolimab in advanced cancers. As for the study in general: Treatment of patients was with ivuxolimab, an agonistic anti-OX40 (CD134) antibody. The eligibility criteria allowed prior anti-PD-1, anti-PD-L1 or anti-CTLA-4 therapy, and under 50% had some. Cancers in dose escalation were hepatocellular, melanoma, renal cell and head and neck. General study points: CD8+ T cells showed, on average, more clonal expansion than CD4+ cells.

Profiling relied on immunoSEQ multiplex PCR, and the TCRdb table lists in-frame clones only, not all of them. This sample has about 85,000 clones, with around 80% found just once. CDR1 is SGHRS, CDR2 YFSETQ, per germline. Trimming removed 4 bases from V and 4 bases from J; junction bases left unmatched: 12. CDR3 size: 16 residues. The sample consisted of CD4+ or CD8+ T cells sorted from blood, taken in a trial of the OX40 agonist ivuxolimab. The rearrangement uses TRBV5-1 and TRBJ1-2; 8 positions match TRBD1. The clonotype was recovered from an adult with an advanced solid tumor such as melanoma, head and neck, liver or kidney cancer. Here the CDR3 DNA reads TGCGCCAGCAGCGAACAGACAGGGGCTAGAGGCTATGGCTACACCTTC. It translates to CASSEQTGARGYGYTF.